This entry concerns a single T cell receptor (beta chain). As yet, its antigen is unknown. TCRdb's copy holds only in-frame clones and misses some; the assay was immunoSEQ multiplex PCR. The sample lists about 320,000 clones, around four fifths occurring once. Treatment specified: around 19 received Ad26.COV2.S at low or high dose, single or two shots; about 5 received placebo; per-sample allocation not given. Each sample was drawn 63 days after the first injection (of vaccine or placebo). The CDR3 is made up of 15 amino acids. Germline lookup yields CDR1 KGHSH and CDR2 LQKENI. V lost 5 bases and J 0 bases, leaving 12 bases between the germline ends. This record belongs to a study of Ad26.COV2.S vaccination and SARS-CoV-2 variants. Whole-study context: Donor was in the COV1001 Ad26.COV2.S trial arm. In the study, Ad26.COV2.S was injected intramuscularly once, or twice 56 days apart. Points from the study as a whole: Researchers reported similar non-spike TCR breadth in vaccine and placebo recipients. Relative to placebo recipients, vaccine recipients exhibited elevated spike-specific TCR breadth.

The clonotype comes from a person aged 18-60 years who received the Ad26.COV2.S COVID-19 vaccine or a placebo. Sequenced here: peripheral blood, sampled in a trial of Ad26.COV2.S vaccine versus placebo. The genes are TRBV18 and TRBJ2-3; D remains ambiguous. Here the CDR3 DNA reads TGTGCCAGCTCAAACATCGGCGGTAGCACAGATACGCAGTATTTT. It specifies CASSNIGGSTDTQYF.